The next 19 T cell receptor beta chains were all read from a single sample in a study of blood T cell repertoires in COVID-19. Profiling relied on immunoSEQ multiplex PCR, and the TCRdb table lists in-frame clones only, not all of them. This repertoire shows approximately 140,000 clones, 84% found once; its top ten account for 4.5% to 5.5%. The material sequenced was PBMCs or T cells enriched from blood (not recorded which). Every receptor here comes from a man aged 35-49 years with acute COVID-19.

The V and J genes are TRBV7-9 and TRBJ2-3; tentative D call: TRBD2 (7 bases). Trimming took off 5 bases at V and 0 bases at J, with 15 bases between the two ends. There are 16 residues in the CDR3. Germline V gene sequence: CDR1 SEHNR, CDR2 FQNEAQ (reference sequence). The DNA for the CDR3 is TGTGCCAGCAGCGCCCCGGGGGGCTCGAGCACAGATACGCAGTATTTT. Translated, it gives CASSAPGGSSTDTQYF.

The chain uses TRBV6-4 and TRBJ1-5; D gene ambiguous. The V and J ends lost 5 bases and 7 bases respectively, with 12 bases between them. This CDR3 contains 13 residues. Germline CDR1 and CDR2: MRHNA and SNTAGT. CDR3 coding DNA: TGTGCCAGCAGTAGTAATGAGGGACAGCCCCAGCATTTT. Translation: CASSSNEGQPQHF.

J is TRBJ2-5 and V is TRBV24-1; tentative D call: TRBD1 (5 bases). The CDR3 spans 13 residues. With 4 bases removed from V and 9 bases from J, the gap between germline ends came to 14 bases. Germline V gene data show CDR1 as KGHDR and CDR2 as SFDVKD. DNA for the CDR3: TGTGCCACCAGTGAAAACAGGCGATGGGCCCAGTACTTC. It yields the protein CATSENRRWAQYF.

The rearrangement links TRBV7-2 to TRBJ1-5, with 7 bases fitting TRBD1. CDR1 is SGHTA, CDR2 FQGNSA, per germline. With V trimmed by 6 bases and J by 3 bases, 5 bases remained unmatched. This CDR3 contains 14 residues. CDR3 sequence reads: CASSQQGTNQPQHF. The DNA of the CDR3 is TGTGCCAGCAGTCAACAGGGGACCAATCAGCCCCAGCATTTT.

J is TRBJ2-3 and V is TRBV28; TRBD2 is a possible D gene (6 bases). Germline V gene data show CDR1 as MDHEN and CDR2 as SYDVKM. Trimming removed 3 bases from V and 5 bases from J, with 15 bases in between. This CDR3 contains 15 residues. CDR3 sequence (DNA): TGTGCCAGCAGTTTGGATCGGGGGTTACTAGATACGCAGTATTTT. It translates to CASSLDRGLLDTQYF.

The DNA for the CDR3 is TGTGCCAGCAAGGGAGACAGGGAGTATTACGAGCAGTACTTC. Translated, it gives CASKGDREYYEQYF. The chain joins TRBV2 to TRBJ2-7; 7 bases align to TRBD1. This CDR3 is built from 14 residues. J gave up 4 bases and V 7 bases, and 10 bases lay outside the gene matches. Germline V gene lookup returns CDR1 SNHLY and CDR2 FYNNEI.

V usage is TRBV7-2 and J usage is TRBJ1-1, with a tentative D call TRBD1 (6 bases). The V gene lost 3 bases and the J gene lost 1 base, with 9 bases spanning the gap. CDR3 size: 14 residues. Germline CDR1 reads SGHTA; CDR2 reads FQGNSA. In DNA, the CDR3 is TGTGCCAGCAGCTTGTGGGGACAGAACACTGAAGCTTTCTTT. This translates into CASSLWGQNTEAFF.

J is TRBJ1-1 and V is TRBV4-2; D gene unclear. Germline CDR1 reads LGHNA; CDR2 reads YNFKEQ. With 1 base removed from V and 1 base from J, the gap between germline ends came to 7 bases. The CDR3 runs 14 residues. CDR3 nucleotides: TGTGCCAGCAGCCAAGGGAGAGCGAACACTGAAGCTTTCTTT. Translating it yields CASSQGRANTEAFF.

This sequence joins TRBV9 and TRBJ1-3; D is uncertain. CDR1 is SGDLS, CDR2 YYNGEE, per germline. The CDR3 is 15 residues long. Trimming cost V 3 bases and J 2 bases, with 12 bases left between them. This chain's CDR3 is CASSAEQATGNTIYF. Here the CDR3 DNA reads TGTGCCAGCAGCGCTGAGCAGGCAACTGGAAACACCATATATTTT.

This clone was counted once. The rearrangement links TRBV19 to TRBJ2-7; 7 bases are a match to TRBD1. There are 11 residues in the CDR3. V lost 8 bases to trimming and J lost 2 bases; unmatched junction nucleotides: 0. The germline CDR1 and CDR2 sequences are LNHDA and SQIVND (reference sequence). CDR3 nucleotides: TGTGCCAGTGGACAGGCCTACGAGCAGTACTTC. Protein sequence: CASGQAYEQYF.

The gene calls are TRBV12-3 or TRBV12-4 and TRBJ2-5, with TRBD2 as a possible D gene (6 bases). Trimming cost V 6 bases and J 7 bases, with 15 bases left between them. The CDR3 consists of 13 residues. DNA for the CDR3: TGTGCCAGCAGCCCCGGGGGTCTGGTGACCCAGTACTTC. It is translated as CASSPGGLVTQYF.

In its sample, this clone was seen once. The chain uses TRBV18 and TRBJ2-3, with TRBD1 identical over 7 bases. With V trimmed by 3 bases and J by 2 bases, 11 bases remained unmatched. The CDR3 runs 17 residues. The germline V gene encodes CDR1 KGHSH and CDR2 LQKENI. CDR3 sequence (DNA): TGTGCCAGCTCACCTAATAGGGGACAGAGTTTCACAGATACGCAGTATTTT. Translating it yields CASSPNRGQSFTDTQYF. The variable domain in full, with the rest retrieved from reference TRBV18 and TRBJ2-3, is NAGVMQNPRHLVRRRGQEARLRCSPMKGHSHVYWYRQLPEEGLKFMVYLQKENIIDESGMPKERFSAEFPKEGPSILRIQQVVRGDSAAYFCASSPNRGQSFTDTQYFGPGTRLTVL.

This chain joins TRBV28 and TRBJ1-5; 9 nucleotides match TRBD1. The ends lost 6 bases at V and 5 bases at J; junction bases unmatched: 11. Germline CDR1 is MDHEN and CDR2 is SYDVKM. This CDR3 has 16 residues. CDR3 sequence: CASRDTGQGGYQPQHF. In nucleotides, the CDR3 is TGTGCCAGCAGAGATACGGGACAGGGAGGTTATCAGCCCCAGCATTTT.

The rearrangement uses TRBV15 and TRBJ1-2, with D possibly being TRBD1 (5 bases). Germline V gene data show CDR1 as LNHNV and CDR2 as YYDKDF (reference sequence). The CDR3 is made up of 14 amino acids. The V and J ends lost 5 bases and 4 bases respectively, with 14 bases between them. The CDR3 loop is CATSPPLGLYGYTF. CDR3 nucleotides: TGTGCCACCAGCCCGCCATTGGGGCTCTATGGCTACACCTTC.

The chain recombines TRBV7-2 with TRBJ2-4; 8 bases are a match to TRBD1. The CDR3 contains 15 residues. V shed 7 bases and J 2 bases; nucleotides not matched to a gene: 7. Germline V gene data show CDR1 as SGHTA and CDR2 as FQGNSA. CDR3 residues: CASMPDRVSKNIQYF. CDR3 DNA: TGTGCCAGCATGCCGGACAGGGTGTCCAAAAACATTCAGTACTTC.

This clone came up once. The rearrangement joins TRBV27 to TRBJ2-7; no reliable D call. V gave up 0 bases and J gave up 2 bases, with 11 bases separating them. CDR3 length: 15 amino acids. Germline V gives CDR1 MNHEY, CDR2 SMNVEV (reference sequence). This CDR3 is CASSLSGQSPYEQYF. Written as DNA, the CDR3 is TGTGCCAGCAGTTTATCGGGCCAGAGTCCCTACGAGCAGTACTTC.

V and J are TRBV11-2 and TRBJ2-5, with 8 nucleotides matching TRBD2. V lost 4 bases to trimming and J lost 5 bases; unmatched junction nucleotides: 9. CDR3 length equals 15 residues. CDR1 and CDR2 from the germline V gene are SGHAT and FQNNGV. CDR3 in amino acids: CASSSRGPGGETQYF. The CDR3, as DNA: TGTGCCAGCAGCTCTCGCGGACCGGGGGGGGAGACCCAGTACTTC.

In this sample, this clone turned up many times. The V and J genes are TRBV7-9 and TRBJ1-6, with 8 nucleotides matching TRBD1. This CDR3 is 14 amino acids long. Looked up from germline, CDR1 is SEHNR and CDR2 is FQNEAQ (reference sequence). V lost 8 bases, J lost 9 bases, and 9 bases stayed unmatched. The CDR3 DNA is TGTGCCAGCCGCAGAACAGGGGGAGGTTCACCCCTCCACTTT. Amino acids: CASRRTGGGSPLHF.

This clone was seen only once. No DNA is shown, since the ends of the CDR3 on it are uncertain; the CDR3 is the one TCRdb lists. The chain's CDR3 is CASSLVGPGTGGPPYF. The rearrangement joins TRBV27 to TRBJ2-7; the listed D gene, TRBD1, was not tested against the DNA. CDR1 and CDR2 from the germline V gene are MNHEY and SMNVEV (reference sequence). The CDR3 region is 16 residues in length, termini included.